This T cell receptor (beta chain) emerged from a study of cytomegalovirus exposure and HLA in healthy donors. Study-wide results and limits: The productive fraction for most TCR beta V segments was about 90% or about 30% in an earlier analysis. A highly shared variant cluster was judged a likely technical artifact.

PCR involved 60 Vbeta and 13 Jbeta primers. Sequencing used immunoSEQ multiplex PCR; TCRdb keeps in-frame clones, though not all of them. Of 170,000 or so clones in the sample, 75% to 85% were seen once. Regarding this clone: What it binds is not known. This sample also contains other DNA sequences that code for the same CDR3.

The germline gives CDR1 SEHNR, CDR2 FQNEAQ (reference sequence). The CDR3 has 13 residues. V lost 1 base, J lost 5 bases, and 6 bases lay in between. This sequence was found in a woman aged 45 to 65 in good health and CMV-seropositive. Material: PBMCs. This chain joins TRBV7-9 and TRBJ2-1; no definite D call. CDR3 sequence reads: CASSLERDNEQFF. CDR3 nucleotide sequence: TGTGCCAGCAGCTTAGAACGAGACAATGAGCAGTTCTTC.